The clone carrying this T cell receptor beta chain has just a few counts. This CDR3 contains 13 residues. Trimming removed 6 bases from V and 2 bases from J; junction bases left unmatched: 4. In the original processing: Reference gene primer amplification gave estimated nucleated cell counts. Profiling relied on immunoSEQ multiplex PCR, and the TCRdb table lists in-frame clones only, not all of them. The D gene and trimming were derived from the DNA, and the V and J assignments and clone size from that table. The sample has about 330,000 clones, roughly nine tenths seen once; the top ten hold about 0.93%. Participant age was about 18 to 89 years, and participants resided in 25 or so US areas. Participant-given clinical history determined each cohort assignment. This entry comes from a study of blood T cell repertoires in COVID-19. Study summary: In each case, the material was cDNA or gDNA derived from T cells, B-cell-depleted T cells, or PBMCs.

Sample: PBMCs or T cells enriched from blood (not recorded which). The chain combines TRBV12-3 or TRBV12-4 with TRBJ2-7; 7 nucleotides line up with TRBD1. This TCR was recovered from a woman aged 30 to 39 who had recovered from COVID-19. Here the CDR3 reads CASSMTGPYEQYF. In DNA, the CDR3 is TGTGCCAGCAGCATGACAGGGCCCTACGAGCAGTACTTC.